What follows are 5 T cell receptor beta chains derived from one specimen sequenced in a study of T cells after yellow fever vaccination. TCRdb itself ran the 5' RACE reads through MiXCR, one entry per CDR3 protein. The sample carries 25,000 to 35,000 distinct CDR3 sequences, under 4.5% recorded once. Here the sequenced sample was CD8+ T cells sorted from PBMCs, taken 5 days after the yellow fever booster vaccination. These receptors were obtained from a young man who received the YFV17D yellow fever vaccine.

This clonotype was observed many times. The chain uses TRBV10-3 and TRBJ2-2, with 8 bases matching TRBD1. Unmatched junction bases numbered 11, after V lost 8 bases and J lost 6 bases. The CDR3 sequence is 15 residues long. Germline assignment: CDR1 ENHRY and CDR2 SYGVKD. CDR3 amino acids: CAIGVTGATSGELFF. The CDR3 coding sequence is TGTGCCATCGGGGTGACAGGGGCGACCTCCGGGGAGCTGTTTTTT.

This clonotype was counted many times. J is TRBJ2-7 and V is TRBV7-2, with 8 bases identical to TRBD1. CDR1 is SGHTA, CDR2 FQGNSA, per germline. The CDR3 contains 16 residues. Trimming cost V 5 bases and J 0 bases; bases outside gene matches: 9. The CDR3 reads CASSKWTGLGSYEQYF. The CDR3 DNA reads TGTGCCAGCAGCAAATGGACAGGGTTGGGCTCCTACGAGCAGTACTTC. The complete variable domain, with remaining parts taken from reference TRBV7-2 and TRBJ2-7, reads GAGVSQSPSNKVTEKGKDVELRCDPISGHTALYWYRQSLGQGLEFLIYFQGNSAPDKSGLPSDRFSAERTGGSVSTLTIQRTQQEDSAVYLCASSKWTGLGSYEQYFGPGTRLTVT.

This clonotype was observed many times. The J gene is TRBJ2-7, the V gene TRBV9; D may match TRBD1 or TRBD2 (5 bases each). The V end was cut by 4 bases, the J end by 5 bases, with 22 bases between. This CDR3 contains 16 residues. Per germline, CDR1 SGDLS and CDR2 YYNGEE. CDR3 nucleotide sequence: TGTGCCAGCAGCCCGACAGAGGTGGGGGTCTCTGACGAGCAGTACTTC. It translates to CASSPTEVGVSDEQYF.

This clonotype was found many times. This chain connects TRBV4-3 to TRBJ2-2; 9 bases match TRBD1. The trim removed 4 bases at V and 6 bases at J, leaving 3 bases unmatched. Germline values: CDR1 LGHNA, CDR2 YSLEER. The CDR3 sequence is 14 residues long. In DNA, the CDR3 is TGCGCCAGCAGCCCAGGGACAGGGCCCGGGGAGCTGTTTTTT. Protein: CASSPGTGPGELFF.

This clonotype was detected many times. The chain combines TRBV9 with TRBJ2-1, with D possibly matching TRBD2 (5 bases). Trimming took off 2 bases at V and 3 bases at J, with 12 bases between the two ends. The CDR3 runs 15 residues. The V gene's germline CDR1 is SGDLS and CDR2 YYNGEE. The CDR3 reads CASSVGGPYYNEQFF. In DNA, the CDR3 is TGTGCCAGCAGCGTGGGCGGGCCGTACTACAATGAGCAGTTCTTC.